Given below is one TCR beta chain in context. What it recognizes is unknown. This specimen belongs to a study of PD-1 blockade in classical Hodgkin lymphoma. Every patient was affected by relapse after autologous stem cell transplantation, while exposure to brentuximab vedotin was not uniform. Complete response, partial response or progressive disease was recorded as best response. Assay: immunoSEQ multiplex PCR; the TCRdb copy retains only in-frame clones and omits some. The data show 13,000 or so clones, approximately 79% seen once. Study-level findings and limits: Exclusion covered patients beginning nivolumab under 1 year post-ASCT.

Germline lookup yields CDR1 SGHRS and CDR2 YFSETQ. V was pared by 7 bases and J by 7 bases, with 10 bases of the junction left unmatched. This CDR3 is built from 15 residues. The sample in question was peripheral blood mononuclear cells (PBMCs), obtained at baseline. This clonotype was obtained from a human donor with classical Hodgkin lymphoma. The chain has TRBV5-1 and TRBJ2-1; 11 positions match TRBD2. DNA of the CDR3: TGCGCCAGCCCCCCCACTAGCGGGAGAGGAAATGAGCAGTTCTTC. This encodes CASPPTSGRGNEQFF.